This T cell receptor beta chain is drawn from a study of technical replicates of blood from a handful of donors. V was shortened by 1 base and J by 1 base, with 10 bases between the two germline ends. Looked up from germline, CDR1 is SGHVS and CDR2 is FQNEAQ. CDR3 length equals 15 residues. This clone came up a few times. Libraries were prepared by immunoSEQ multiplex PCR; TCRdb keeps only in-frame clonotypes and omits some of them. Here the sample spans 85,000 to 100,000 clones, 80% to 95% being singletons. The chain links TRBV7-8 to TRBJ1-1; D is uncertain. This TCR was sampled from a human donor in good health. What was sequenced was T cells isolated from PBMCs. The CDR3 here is CASSLGAGSNTEAFF. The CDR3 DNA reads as TGTGCCAGCAGCTTAGGAGCGGGCTCGAACACTGAAGCTTTCTTT.